Below are 17 T cell receptor beta chains sequenced from a single sample in a study of T cells in Graves' hyperthyroidism and ophthalmopathy. Amplification of TCR beta CDR3 regions used RNA as the template. In the first-round RT-PCR of the TCR CDR3, the HTBI primer set was used. TCRdb re-called the multiplex PCR reads through MiXCR, storing one row per CDR3 protein. Of around 350,000 distinct CDR3 sequences in the sample, about a fifth are singletons; the top ten hold approximately 4%. Sequencing input: blood. Source of these receptors: a woman under 30 with Graves' hyperthyroidism.

This clonotype showed up many times. CDR3 nucleotides: TGTGCCAGCAGTTTAGGGGACAGGGGATTGAAGACCCAGTACTTC. Translated, it gives CASSLGDRGLKTQYF. This chain uses TRBV12-3 or TRBV12-4 with TRBJ2-5; 10 bases align to TRBD1. J lost 6 bases, V lost 1 base, and 5 bases had no gene match. This CDR3 comprises 15 residues.

This chain links TRBV28 with TRBJ1-2, with TRBD1 as a possible D gene (6 bases). The CDR3 has 14 amino acids. With 5 bases removed from V and 4 bases from J, the gap between germline ends came to 14 bases. Germline CDR1 MDHEN, CDR2 SYDVKM. The CDR3 DNA reads TGTGCCAGCAGTCGCCTGACAGGATCCTATGGCTACACCTTC. Encoded protein: CASSRLTGSYGYTF.

This clonotype was seen many times. This chain connects TRBV6-5 to TRBJ1-2, with 10 bases that match TRBD1. CDR3 length: 15 residues. Germline V gives CDR1 MNHEY, CDR2 SVGAGI. The J segment lost 6 bases and the V segment lost 0 bases, leaving 4 bases of the junction unmatched. Here the CDR3 DNA reads TGTGCCAGCAGTTACTCTCAGACAGGGGGCGATGGCTACACCTTC. This sequence encodes CASSYSQTGGDGYTF.

This clonotype was seen ten or more times. V usage is TRBV5-4 and J usage is TRBJ2-5, with a possible D match to TRBD2 (6 bases). Trimming cost V 4 bases and J 4 bases, with 14 bases left between them. Germline CDR1 SGHNT, CDR2 YYREEE (reference sequence). The CDR3 extends over 14 amino acids. CDR3 bases: TGTGCCAGCAGCCCGGAGGGTCTCCCAGAGACCCAGTACTTC. Translated: CASSPEGLPETQYF.

This clonotype showed up many times. The chain combines TRBV12-5 with TRBJ2-5, with 16 bases lining up with TRBD2. CDR1 is LGHNT, CDR2 FRNRAP, per germline. The CDR3 runs 18 residues. V shed 2 bases, J shed 4 bases, and the junction held 7 bases outside the gene matches. Here the CDR3 reads CASGLIVGTSGGGETQYF. CDR3 coding DNA: TGTGCTAGTGGTTTGATAGTGGGGACTAGCGGGGGGGGAGAGACCCAGTACTTC.

This rearrangement joins TRBV19 to TRBJ1-1, with D tentatively TRBD1 (5 bases). Trimming cost V 1 base and J 6 bases, with 9 bases left between them. In germline, CDR1 is LNHDA, CDR2 SQIVND (reference sequence). The CDR3 covers 13 residues. The CDR3 DNA sequence: TGTGCCAGTAGTATAGCGGCAGGGCCTGAAGCTTTCTTT. Amino acid sequence: CASSIAAGPEAFF.

This clonotype was recorded a few times. The V gene is TRBV5-4, the J gene TRBJ2-7; TRBD1 agrees at 8 bases. Unmatched junction bases numbered 4, after V lost 2 bases and J lost 3 bases. CDR1 is SGHNT and CDR2 is YYREEE in the germline V gene (reference sequence). This CDR3 region has 14 residues. Here the CDR3 DNA reads TGTGCCAGCAGCTTTACAGGGGGGATCTACGAGCAGTACTTC. This codes for CASSFTGGIYEQYF.

This rearrangement joins TRBV6-2 or TRBV6-3 to TRBJ1-5; a possible D gene is TRBD1 (5 bases). CDR3 size: 17 residues. Trimming took 0 bases from V and 1 from J, leaving 13 bases between them. The V gene's germline CDR1 is MNHEY and CDR2 SVGEGT. CDR3 residues: CASSYSRLRGSNQPQHF. The DNA of the CDR3 is TGTGCCAGCAGTTACTCTAGGCTAAGGGGAAGCAATCAGCCCCAGCATTTT.

The table lists this clonotype with a few counts. This may come from a read error, since a much larger clone is one base off. This sequence joins TRBV7-6 and TRBJ2-2; 9 bases match TRBD2. The CDR3 loop spans 18 amino acids. Per the germline V gene, CDR1 is SGHVS and CDR2 is FNYEAQ. CDR3 sequence: CASSLERAGGPTGGELCF. CDR3 in DNA: TGTGCCAGCAGCTTAGAACGCGCGGGGGGGCCTACAGGCGGGGAGCTGTGTTTT.

This clonotype was seen at least ten times. The rearrangement joins TRBV10-3 to TRBJ2-7; unclear D gene. This CDR3 region has 15 residues. The V end lost 9 bases, the J end lost 3 bases, and 21 bases lay between the germline ends. CDR1 is ENHRY and CDR2 is SYGVKD in the germline V gene. CDR3 sequence: CAITPEGKNLYEQYF. The CDR3 DNA reads as TGTGCCATAACGCCGGAAGGCAAGAACCTCTACGAGCAGTACTTC.

CDR3 sequence: CASSLAGSQTEAFF. DNA of the CDR3: TGCGCCAGCAGCTTGGCCGGGAGTCAAACTGAAGCTTTCTTT. The chain links TRBV5-1 to TRBJ1-1; D is ambiguous. The V gene lost 0 bases and the J gene lost 5 bases, with 11 bases spanning the gap. Germline V gene lookup returns CDR1 SGHRS and CDR2 YFSETQ. The CDR3 sequence is 14 residues long.

This clonotype was counted only a few times. V and J are TRBV9 and TRBJ2-2; no clear D. The length of the CDR3 is 14 residues. V was clipped by 0 bases and J by 4 bases, with 7 bases between them. Germline V gene lookup returns CDR1 SGDLS and CDR2 YYNGEE. This CDR3 reads CASSVGDSTGELFF. The CDR3 nucleotides are TGTGCCAGCAGCGTAGGTGACTCCACCGGGGAGCTGTTTTTT. The whole variable domain, remainder taken from reference TRBV9 and TRBJ2-2, is DSGVTQTPKHLITATGQRVTLRCSPRSGDLSVYWYQQSLDQGLQFLIQYYNGEERAKGNILERFSAQQFPDLHSELNLSSLELGDSALYFCASSVGDSTGELFFGEGSRLTVL.

Ten or more counts support this clonotype. This rearrangement joins TRBV7-9 to TRBJ1-1; D remains ambiguous. The germline V gene has CDR1 SEHNR and CDR2 FQNEAQ (reference sequence). V was cut by 5 bases and J by 3 bases, with 10 bases left in between. This CDR3 has 13 residues. The CDR3 DNA is TGTGCCAGCAGCGCAGACACGTACACTGAAGCTTTCTTT. Protein: CASSADTYTEAFF.

The chain links TRBV4-1 to TRBJ1-5; 12 bases fit TRBD1. CDR3 length equals 17 residues. V lost 3 bases, J lost 3 bases, and 6 bases stayed unmatched. Germline values: CDR1 MGHRA, CDR2 YSYEKL. The CDR3, as DNA: TGCGCCAGCAGCCAGGGACAGGGGGCTTCACCCAATCAGCCCCAGCATTTT. Its translation: CASSQGQGASPNQPQHF.

The table lists this clonotype with many counts. The gene calls are TRBV20-1 and TRBJ1-5; weak D call: TRBD1 (6 bases). This CDR3 is 15 amino acids long. V was shortened by 3 bases and J by 1 base, with 13 bases between the two germline ends. CDR1 DFQATT and CDR2 SNEGSKA come from the germline V gene (reference sequence). The CDR3 region has the DNA TGCAGTGCTAGTACCTACAGGGAGAGCAATCAGCCCCAGCATTTT. Protein product: CSASTYRESNQPQHF.

This clonotype was detected many times. The chain is built from TRBV7-6 and TRBJ1-3; D unresolved. CDR1 is SGHVS and CDR2 is FNYEAQ in the germline V gene. The CDR3 totals 16 residues. The V and J ends lost 1 base and 1 base respectively, with 11 bases between them. CDR3 in amino acids: CASSLEDGVSGNTIYF. The CDR3 region has the DNA TGTGCCAGCAGCTTAGAGGACGGAGTATCTGGAAACACCATATATTTT.

This clonotype has at least ten counts. The rearrangement links TRBV6-5 to TRBJ2-5, with D hard to call. Germline lookup yields CDR1 MNHEY and CDR2 SVGAGI. This CDR3 region has 14 residues. Trimming took 5 bases from V and 5 from J, leaving 15 bases between them. CDR3 nucleotides: TGTGCCAGCAGTACAGATTGGGATCGGGAGACCCAGTACTTC. This gives the protein CASSTDWDRETQYF.